This section outlines one T cell receptor (beta chain) sequence together with its context. Categorization into cohorts depended on clinical history that participants reported. These data come from a study of blood T cell repertoires in COVID-19. Study as a whole: From the United States, Italy and Spain came samples of acute and convalescent COVID-19.

V lost 5 bases and J lost 4, with 6 bases in between. The CDR3 is made up of 12 amino acids. CDR1 is MNHEY, CDR2 SVGAGI, per germline. Profiling relied on immunoSEQ multiplex PCR, and the TCRdb table lists in-frame clones only, not all of them. This table has over 150,000 clones, approximately 88% appearing once. Sequencing input: PBMCs or T cells enriched from blood (not recorded which). The chain carries TRBV6-5 and TRBJ1-5, with a possible D match to TRBD1 (5 bases). This sequence was found in a woman between 25 and 40 years old who had recovered from COVID-19. CDR3 sequence: CASSTGNQPQHF. CDR3 bases: TGTGCCAGCAGTACAGGTAATCAGCCCCAGCATTTT.